These T cell receptor beta chains were read from a single sample in a study of Ad26.COV2.S vaccination and SARS-CoV-2 variants. Libraries were prepared by immunoSEQ multiplex PCR; TCRdb keeps only in-frame clonotypes and omits some of them. Among some 250,000 clones listed, 88% were seen once. Sequencing was performed on peripheral blood, taken in a trial of Ad26.COV2.S vaccine versus placebo. These receptors all stem from a person aged 18-65 years who received the Ad26.COV2.S COVID-19 vaccine or a placebo. CDR3s include the opening cysteine and the closing phenylalanine or tryptophan. Expanded clones are given a class, and other clones once, few, many or no size at all.

v_call,clone_size,cdr3_aa
TRBV5-4,NA,CASSLGQGREKLFF
TRBV7-3,NA,CASSLGLGSSYEQYF
TRBV9,NA,CASSVTGLAEKETQYF
TRBV5-1,many,CASSLSDKRNEQFF
TRBV27,NA,CASSPPDRGTYSNQPQHF
TRBV14,NA,CASSRKGLAGGYNEQFF
TRBV6-5,NA,CASSKDWQSSYEQYF
TRBV14,NA,CASSPGLAGPNEQFF
TRBV7-9,NA,CASSDADTQYF
TRBV11-1,NA,CASSLMTGVNTEAFF
TRBV5-5,NA,CASSLGRGTGAYEQYF
TRBV3-1/TRBV3-2,NA,CASSQETQYF
TRBV7-7,NA,CASSRTGTSTDTQYF
TRBV27,once,CASSSWGAAGPGETQYF
TRBV7-2,NA,CASSLRGAYEQYF
TRBV10-3,few,CAIRVLPPPSEAFF
TRBV6-4,NA,CASQRTSGDAEQFF
TRBV5-1,NA,CASSLWRVTQYF
TRBV4-1,NA,CASSQVAPYEQYF
TRBV29-1,NA,CSVSGFSTDTQYF
TRBV28,NA,CASSLEDSSTWPQHF
TRBV18,NA,CASSPPRVMNTEAFF
TRBV5-6,few,CASSPGGTGDHEQYF
TRBV3-1/TRBV3-2,NA,CASSLGTSLITDTQYF
TRBV3-1/TRBV3-2,NA,CASSPKQRLAGGTYEQYF
TRBV5-6,NA,CASSGGEDSRGYTF
TRBV7-9,few,CASSLFGGLSSPLHF
TRBV29-1,NA,CSVERREGQNEQFF
TRBV12-3/TRBV12-4,NA,CASRGANVLTF
TRBV10-3,NA,CAISDPGGYTF
TRBV28,NA,CASLAPGSSYNEQFF
TRBV2,NA,CASRAQERNEKLFF
TRBV28,NA,CASSLVGDRGYNEQFF
TRBV15,NA,CATSPGTALNYGYTF
TRBV11-2,NA,CASSQQGAGNTIYF
TRBV10-3,NA,CAISEAGGSYNSPLHF
TRBV7-9,NA,CASSGPPAGSWGYEQYF
TRBV11-3,NA,CASSLVSGTEQYF
TRBV7-8,NA,CASSLRTGEGYTF
TRBV2,NA,CASSGDAGGYSPLHF
TRBV4-2,NA,CASSQKGDRSSGNTIYF
TRBV7-6,NA,CASSPDPAGATNEKLFF
TRBV18,NA,CASSPGRKAIYNEQFF
TRBV27,NA,CASGEDRQETQYF
TRBV28,NA,CASSFGGPTDTQYF
TRBV18,once,CASSPIGDTIYF
TRBV6-1,NA,CASSEGSLARVNTGELFF
TRBV15,NA,CATSRRRQGFGKTQYF
TRBV4-3,once,CASSQDSLSLTGEDEEQYF
TRBV7-9,NA,CASSLGFRGGTSGNTIYF
TRBV7-3,NA,CASSRTSGIRDTQYF
TRBV5-6,NA,CASSLVSGVGNTIYF
TRBV28,NA,CASSPAGVLETQYF
TRBV4-1,NA,CASSDPPSGNTEAFF
TRBV6-5,NA,CASSRLKGTQYF
TRBV19,once,CATSGTGFSGANVLTF
TRBV25-1,NA,CASSQGNGEQYF
TRBV5-4,NA,CASSLDSDTGELFF
TRBV19,NA,CASSTGGNEQFF